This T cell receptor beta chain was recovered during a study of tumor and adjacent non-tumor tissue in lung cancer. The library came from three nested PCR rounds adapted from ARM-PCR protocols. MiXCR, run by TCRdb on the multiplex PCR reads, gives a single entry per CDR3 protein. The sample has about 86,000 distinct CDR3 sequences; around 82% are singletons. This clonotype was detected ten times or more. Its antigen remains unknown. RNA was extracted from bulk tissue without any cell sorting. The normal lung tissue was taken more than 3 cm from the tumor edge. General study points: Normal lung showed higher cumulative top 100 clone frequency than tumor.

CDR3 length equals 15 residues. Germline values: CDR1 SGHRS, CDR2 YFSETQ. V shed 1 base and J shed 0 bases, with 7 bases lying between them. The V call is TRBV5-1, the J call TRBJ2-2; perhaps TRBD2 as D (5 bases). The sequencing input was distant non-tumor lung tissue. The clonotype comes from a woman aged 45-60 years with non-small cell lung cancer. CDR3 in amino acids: CASSLIGTNTGELFF. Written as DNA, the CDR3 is TGCGCCAGCAGCTTGATCGGGACGAACACCGGGGAGCTGTTTTTT.